This is a list of T cell receptor beta chains from one sample in a study of T cell repertoires in cytomegalovirus infection. Their cognate antigens are unknown. TCRdb reprocessed the reads via MiXCR and lists one record per CDR3 protein. This table has under 300,000 distinct CDR3 sequences, around 20% appearing once. Sequenced here: cultured PBMCs, sampled from culture after CMV antigen stimulation. These receptors came from a human donor in good health (CMV status not recorded). Some clones in this sample may be carry-over from other donors' samples. CDR3s include the opening cysteine and the closing phenylalanine or tryptophan. D genes are given only for firm matches. Not all rows give a size; the values are once, few, many and, for expanded clones, a class.

len: 11; d_gene: -; v_gene: TRBV12-3/TRBV12-4; abundance: few; j_gene: TRBJ2-1; CDR3nt: TGTGCCAGCAGGGCGCTGAATGAGCAGTTCTTC; CDR3aa: CASRALNEQFF
len: 16; d_gene: TRBD2; v_gene: TRBV24-1; abundance: -; j_gene: TRBJ2-1; CDR3nt: TGTGCCACCAGTGATTTTGGGGGAGGAGCGGGGCATGAGCAGTTCTTC; CDR3aa: CATSDFGGGAGHEQFF
len: 15; d_gene: -; v_gene: TRBV5-1; abundance: -; j_gene: TRBJ2-2; CDR3nt: TGCGCCAGCAGCCCGGCGGCGGGCGGATCCGGGGAGCTGTTTTTT; CDR3aa: CASSPAAGGSGELFF
len: 11; d_gene: -; v_gene: TRBV7-2; abundance: many; j_gene: TRBJ1-1; CDR3nt: TGTGCCAGCAGCTTATTTACTGAAGCTTTCTTT; CDR3aa: CASSLFTEAFF
len: 13; d_gene: -; v_gene: TRBV6-2/TRBV6-3; abundance: -; j_gene: TRBJ2-7; CDR3nt: TGTGCCAGCAGTTACTCGTCCGGCTACGAGCTGTACTTC; CDR3aa: CASSYSSGYELYF
len: 15; d_gene: -; v_gene: TRBV11-2; abundance: many; j_gene: TRBJ1-1; CDR3nt: TGTGCCAGCAGATCCTCCCAGGCTCTGAACACTGAAGCTTTCTTT; CDR3aa: CASRSSQALNTEAFF
len: 15; d_gene: -; v_gene: TRBV25-1; abundance: -; j_gene: TRBJ2-6; CDR3nt: TGTGCCAGCGGGTCAGTGTTTTCTGGGGCCAACGTCCTGACTTTC; CDR3aa: CASGSVFSGANVLTF
len: 19; d_gene: TRBD2; v_gene: TRBV7-8; abundance: many; j_gene: TRBJ2-1; CDR3nt: TGTGCCAGCAGCCCAAAACCAACGAGGGGACTAGCGGGATACAATGAGCAGTTCTTC; CDR3aa: CASSPKPTRGLAGYNEQFF
len: 16; d_gene: -; v_gene: TRBV20-1; abundance: once; j_gene: TRBJ2-1; CDR3nt: TGCAGTGCTAGAGATTGGTCCAAGAGCTCCTACAATGAGCAGTTCTTC; CDR3aa: CSARDWSKSSYNEQFF
len: 13; d_gene: -; v_gene: TRBV5-1; abundance: few; j_gene: TRBJ2-2; CDR3nt: TGCGCCAGCAGCCCAACATCAGCCGGGGAGCTGTTTTTT; CDR3aa: CASSPTSAGELFF
len: 13; d_gene: -; v_gene: TRBV6-2/TRBV6-3; abundance: few; j_gene: TRBJ2-2; CDR3nt: TGTGCCAGCAGTTATGCTCGGACCGGGGAGCTGTTTTTT; CDR3aa: CASSYARTGELFF
len: 15; d_gene: -; v_gene: TRBV6-2/TRBV6-3; abundance: -; j_gene: TRBJ1-1; CDR3nt: TGTGCCAGCAGTAATGGGGCCTTGGGGAACACTGAAGCTTTCTTT; CDR3aa: CASSNGALGNTEAFF
len: 13; d_gene: -; v_gene: TRBV6-1; abundance: -; j_gene: TRBJ1-1; CDR3nt: TGTGCCAGCATGTTGGCAGGGTCCACTGAAGCTTTCTTT; CDR3aa: CASMLAGSTEAFF
len: 14; d_gene: TRBD2; v_gene: TRBV20-1; abundance: few; j_gene: TRBJ2-5; CDR3nt: TGCAGTGCTCCTGTTACTAGCGGGACGGAGACCCAGTACTTC; CDR3aa: CSAPVTSGTETQYF
len: 13; d_gene: -; v_gene: TRBV7-2; abundance: many; j_gene: TRBJ2-7; CDR3nt: TGTGCCAGCAGCTTATCTAGTATTTATGTGCAGTACTTC; CDR3aa: CASSLSSIYVQYF
len: 12; d_gene: -; v_gene: TRBV28; abundance: -; j_gene: TRBJ1-5; CDR3nt: TGTGCCAGCAACCAGGGCCCTCAGCCCCAGCATTTT; CDR3aa: CASNQGPQPQHF
len: 14; d_gene: -; v_gene: TRBV28; abundance: few; j_gene: TRBJ1-5; CDR3nt: TGTGCCAGCAGTGGTTGGGGTGGAAATCAGCCCCAGCATTTT; CDR3aa: CASSGWGGNQPQHF
len: 12; d_gene: -; v_gene: TRBV7-9; abundance: many; j_gene: TRBJ2-1; CDR3nt: TGTGCCAGCCGATCCCTATACAATGAGCAGTTCTTC; CDR3aa: CASRSLYNEQFF
len: 14; d_gene: TRBD2; v_gene: TRBV6-2/TRBV6-3; abundance: few; j_gene: TRBJ2-5; CDR3nt: TGTGCCAGCAGATCGAGCGGGAGCGGAGAGACCCAGTACTTC; CDR3aa: CASRSSGSGETQYF
len: 16; d_gene: TRBD2; v_gene: TRBV7-3; abundance: many; j_gene: TRBJ2-1; CDR3nt: TGTGCCAGCAGCTTACAAGCGGGAGGATCCTACAATGAGCAGTTCTTC; CDR3aa: CASSLQAGGSYNEQFF
len: 16; d_gene: TRBD2; v_gene: TRBV3-1; abundance: few; j_gene: TRBJ2-2; CDR3nt: TGTGCCAGCAGCTATTACGGGACGCGGGGGACCGGGGAGCTGTTTTTT; CDR3aa: CASSYYGTRGTGELFF
len: 13; d_gene: -; v_gene: TRBV6-2/TRBV6-3; abundance: many; j_gene: TRBJ2-3; CDR3nt: TGTGCCAGCAGTCCCCTAGTGGGGGATACGCAGTATTTT; CDR3aa: CASSPLVGDTQYF
len: 15; d_gene: TRBD1; v_gene: TRBV25-1; abundance: few; j_gene: TRBJ1-1; CDR3nt: TGTGCCAGCAGTGAAAGAGCAGGGGGGAACACTGAAGCTTTCTTT; CDR3aa: CASSERAGGNTEAFF
len: 16; d_gene: -; v_gene: TRBV19; abundance: -; j_gene: TRBJ1-2; CDR3nt: TGTGCCAGTAGTATCAAATCCGTGGCGGTTGCGGCGGCGCGCACCTTC; CDR3aa: CASSIKSVAVAAARTF
len: 14; d_gene: TRBD1; v_gene: TRBV12-3/TRBV12-4; abundance: -; j_gene: TRBJ1-1; CDR3nt: TGTGCCAGCAACCGGGACAGGAGCGACACTGAAGCTTTCTTT; CDR3aa: CASNRDRSDTEAFF
len: 15; d_gene: -; v_gene: TRBV7-2; abundance: many; j_gene: TRBJ2-5; CDR3nt: TGTGCCAGCAGCCTAGAGACGGGACTGCAAGAGACCCAGTACTTC; CDR3aa: CASSLETGLQETQYF
len: 14; d_gene: -; v_gene: TRBV27; abundance: few; j_gene: TRBJ2-3; CDR3nt: TGTGCCAGCAGTCTTGCGGCGGGGACAGATACGCAGTATTTT; CDR3aa: CASSLAAGTDTQYF
len: 12; d_gene: TRBD1; v_gene: TRBV28; abundance: -; j_gene: TRBJ2-1; CDR3nt: TGTGCCAGCAGTCCCACAGGGGATGAGCAGTTCTTC; CDR3aa: CASSPTGDEQFF
len: 14; d_gene: TRBD2; v_gene: TRBV6-2/TRBV6-3; abundance: -; j_gene: TRBJ2-1; CDR3nt: TGTGCCAGCAGTCGGACTAGCGGGATGTATGAGCAGTTCTTC; CDR3aa: CASSRTSGMYEQFF
len: 15; d_gene: TRBD2; v_gene: TRBV5-4; abundance: -; j_gene: TRBJ2-7; CDR3nt: TGTGCCAGCAGCTTGGGGAGCGGGAACTCCTACGAGCAATACTTC; CDR3aa: CASSLGSGNSYEQYF
len: 15; d_gene: -; v_gene: TRBV7-9; abundance: many; j_gene: TRBJ1-1; CDR3nt: TGTGCCAGCAGCAGAGGACAGTACATGAACACTGAAGCTTTCTTT; CDR3aa: CASSRGQYMNTEAFF
len: 11; d_gene: -; v_gene: TRBV24-1; abundance: -; j_gene: TRBJ2-4; CDR3nt: TGTGCCACCAGTGATTTGGCTAGACAGTACTTC; CDR3aa: CATSDLARQYF